One sample yielded the 32 T cell receptor beta chains listed below, sequenced in a study of cytomegalovirus exposure and HLA in healthy donors. Primers included in the PCR were 60 Vbeta and 13 Jbeta primers. The repertoire was sequenced with immunoSEQ multiplex PCR; TCRdb's copy has only in-frame clones and lacks some. Here the sample spans more than 55,000 clones, 83% being singletons. The specimen sequenced was PBMCs. The source is a man younger than 45 in good health and CMV-seronegative.

This chain joins TRBV13 and TRBJ2-5; 9 nucleotides agree with TRBD1. The V segment lost 5 bases and the J segment 5 bases; nucleotides outside the gene matches: 6. The germline gives CDR1 PRHDT, CDR2 FYEKMQ (reference sequence). The CDR3 has 14 amino acids. The CDR3 reads CASSAGTGLETQYF. The CDR3 region has the DNA TGTGCCAGCAGCGCCGGGACAGGGTTGGAGACCCAGTACTTC.

The V call is TRBV19, the J call TRBJ2-2, with D tentatively TRBD1 (6 bases). The germline V and J ends were trimmed by 7 bases and 6 bases, with 12 bases remaining between them. Germline CDR1 LNHDA, CDR2 SQIVND (reference sequence). This CDR3 is built from 13 residues. Here the CDR3 DNA reads TGTGCCAGTACCCGGACAGTCTCCGGGGAGCTGTTTTTT. As protein: CASTRTVSGELFF. Together with reference TRBV19 and TRBJ2-2, the CDR3 gives the full variable domain: DGGITQSPKYLFRKEGQNVTLSCEQNLNHDAMYWYRQDPGQGLRLIYYSQIVNDFQKGDIAEGYSVSREKKESFPLTVTSAQKNPTAFYLCASTRTVSGELFFGEGSRLTVL.

The V and J genes are TRBV9 and TRBJ2-1, with D possibly being TRBD2 (5 bases). Germline assignment: CDR1 SGDLS and CDR2 YYNGEE. Trimming cost V 0 bases and J 0 bases, with 7 bases left between them. This CDR3 region has 15 residues. DNA for the CDR3: TGTGCCAGCAGCGTAGGACTAAGCTCCTACAATGAGCAGTTCTTC. Its translation is CASSVGLSSYNEQFF.

V is TRBV9 and J is TRBJ2-7, with TRBD2 identical over 8 bases. The CDR3 sequence is 16 residues long. The V and J ends lost 2 bases and 6 bases, in that order; junction bases with no gene match: 13. Germline CDR1 is SGDLS and CDR2 is YYNGEE. As DNA, the CDR3 is TGTGCCAGCAGCGTGGACCCCGGGACTAGTACGCGCGAGCAGTACTTC. Encoded protein: CASSVDPGTSTREQYF.

This chain joins TRBV4-1 and TRBJ2-7; no reliable D call. The V gene's germline CDR1 is MGHRA and CDR2 YSYEKL. The CDR3 runs 13 residues. Trimming left V 2 bases short and J 4 bases short, with 9 bases between. CDR3: CASSQTALYEQYF. As DNA, the CDR3 is TGCGCCAGCAGCCAAACAGCCCTGTACGAGCAGTACTTC.

This clone has just one count. This chain uses TRBV4-2 with TRBJ1-4; tentatively, D is TRBD1 (6 bases). The V gene's germline CDR1 is LGHNA and CDR2 YNFKEQ. V shed 1 base and J shed 4 bases, with 16 bases lying between them. CDR3 size: 17 residues. The CDR3 is CASSQAAGGGYNEKLFF. The CDR3 DNA follows: TGTGCCAGCAGCCAAGCCGCGGGAGGGGGGTATAATGAAAAACTGTTTTTT.

This sequence joins TRBV2 and TRBJ1-2, with TRBD1 as a possible D gene (6 bases). The V gene lost 8 bases and the J gene lost 4 bases, with 23 bases spanning the gap. CDR1 SNHLY and CDR2 FYNNEI come from the germline V gene. This CDR3 contains 16 residues. CDR3 DNA: TGTGCCAGCCCTCCCGGGAGGGGCAGGGGTGGCTATGGCTACACCTTC. Encoded protein: CASPPGRGRGGYGYTF.

This clone has just one count. This sequence joins TRBV18 and TRBJ2-7; the match to TRBD1 covers 10 bases. Unmatched junction bases numbered 11, after V lost 6 bases and J lost 3 bases. The CDR3 spans 16 residues. Germline V lookup: CDR1 KGHSH, CDR2 LQKENI. CDR3 sequence reads: CASSRARDRGYYEQYF. Here the CDR3 DNA reads TGTGCCAGCTCTCGAGCCCGGGACAGGGGCTACTACGAGCAGTACTTC. The variable domain in full, completed from reference TRBV18 and TRBJ2-7, reads NAGVMQNPRHLVRRRGQEARLRCSPMKGHSHVYWYRQLPEEGLKFMVYLQKENIIDESGMPKERFSAEFPKEGPSILRIQQVVRGDSAAYFCASSRARDRGYYEQYFGPGTRLTVT.

This clone turned up a few times. The rearrangement joins TRBV30 to TRBJ1-1; D is ambiguous. The CDR3 consists of 15 residues. Germline assignment: CDR1 GTSNPN and CDR2 SVGIG (reference sequence). With 0 bases removed from V and 2 bases from J, the gap between germline ends came to 13 bases. The CDR3 region has the DNA TGTGCCTGGAGTGTGCAATGGGCTCCTAACACTGAAGCTTTCTTT. Translating gives CAWSVQWAPNTEAFF.

The chain recombines TRBV6-5 with TRBJ2-5, with a tentative D call TRBD1 (6 bases). The CDR3 length is 14 residues. Per the germline V gene, CDR1 is MNHEY and CDR2 is SVGAGI. Trimming pared 0 bases from V and 5 bases from J, leaving 10 bases between. The CDR3 spells CASSYSNRVETQYF. The CDR3 nucleotides are TGTGCCAGCAGTTACTCGAACAGGGTTGAGACCCAGTACTTC.

The chain is built from TRBV7-9 and TRBJ2-1; possible D gene TRBD1, 6 bases. This CDR3 has 15 residues. The germline gives CDR1 SEHNR, CDR2 FQNEAQ (reference sequence). The V and J ends lost 0 bases and 4 bases respectively, with 10 bases between them. The DNA for the CDR3 is TGTGCCAGCAGCTTAGCGACAGGTCTATACAATGAGCAGTTCTTC. Protein sequence: CASSLATGLYNEQFF.

This CDR3 reads CASSQPGLADEQFF. The DNA of the CDR3 is TGTGCCAGCAGCCAACCCGGACTAGCGGATGAGCAGTTCTTC. The chain has TRBV4-2 and TRBJ2-1; 10 bases map to TRBD2. The CDR3 is 14 amino acids. V gave up 2 bases and J gave up 8 bases; unmatched junction bases: 3. Per the germline V gene, CDR1 is LGHNA and CDR2 is YNFKEQ.

This chain connects TRBV7-2 to TRBJ1-1; weak D call: TRBD1 (5 bases). Trimming removed 0 bases from V and 4 bases from J, with 9 bases in between. Per germline, CDR1 SGHTA and CDR2 FQGNSA. This CDR3 has 14 residues. The CDR3 DNA is TGTGCCAGCAGCTTAGCGACAACAGGCACTGAAGCTTTCTTT. It codes for CASSLATTGTEAFF.

This chain connects TRBV7-2 to TRBJ1-2; no reliable D call. CDR1 is SGHTA, CDR2 FQGNSA, per germline. This CDR3 region has 14 residues. The V end was cut by 0 bases, the J end by 1 base, with 6 bases between. The CDR3 region is CASSLAGGNYGYTF. The CDR3 DNA sequence: TGTGCCAGCAGCTTAGCCGGCGGTAACTATGGCTACACCTTC.

The chain links TRBV11-2 to TRBJ2-1; possibly TRBD2 for D (5 bases). With 2 bases removed from V and 5 bases from J, the gap between germline ends came to 13 bases. The CDR3 is made up of 15 amino acids. CDR1 and CDR2 (germline): SGHAT, FQNNGV. The CDR3: CASSLPRATHNEQFF. CDR3 nucleotide sequence: TGTGCCAGCAGCTTACCGCGGGCCACACACAATGAGCAGTTCTTC.

The chain uses TRBV6-5 and TRBJ1-1, with D possibly TRBD1 on 5 matching bases. V was trimmed by 4 bases and J by 7 bases, leaving 13 bases between them. This CDR3 is 13 amino acids long. Germline values: CDR1 MNHEY, CDR2 SVGAGI. The CDR3 region has the DNA TGTGCCAGCAGTTGGGGCCAGGATGTTGAAGCTTTCTTT. This sequence encodes CASSWGQDVEAFF.

The rearrangement links TRBV9 to TRBJ2-3; perhaps TRBD1 as D (5 bases). With 7 bases removed from V and 1 base from J, the gap between germline ends came to 7 bases. This CDR3 region has 12 residues. In germline, CDR1 is SGDLS, CDR2 YYNGEE. The CDR3 sequence: CASGARTDTQYF. CDR3 DNA: TGTGCCAGCGGGGCCCGCACAGATACGCAGTATTTT.

Only a few counts were recorded for this clone. Sequence at one end of the junction differs from germline and may be a read error. The chain employs TRBV5-4 and TRBJ2-7, with 8 bases that match TRBD1. CDR1 is SGHNT, CDR2 YYREEE, per germline (reference sequence). The CDR3 sequence is 13 residues long. DNA of the CDR3: TGTGCCAGCAGCTCCGTTCGTCGGCCGGACAGGGTTTTC. Protein sequence: CASSSVRRPDRVF.

This clone was seen a handful of times. V and J are TRBV27 and TRBJ1-1; possibly TRBD1 for D (6 bases). The CDR3 covers 13 residues. V dropped 5 bases and J dropped 6 bases, with 13 bases sitting between them. CDR1 and CDR2 from the germline V gene are MNHEY and SMNVEV (reference sequence). CDR3 residues: CASSLRGSAEAFF. The CDR3 coding sequence is TGTGCCAGCAGTCTCAGGGGAAGCGCTGAAGCTTTCTTT.

The chain's CDR3 is CASSSGYSNIQYF. DNA of the CDR3: TGTGCCAGCAGCTCGGGGTACAGTAACATTCAGTACTTC. The chain joins TRBV9 to TRBJ2-4, with D possibly being TRBD2 (5 bases). This CDR3 contains 13 residues. Germline assignment: CDR1 SGDLS and CDR2 YYNGEE. V shed 4 bases and J shed 7 bases, with 12 bases lying between them.

This rearrangement joins TRBV5-4 to TRBJ1-1; D possibly corresponds to TRBD1 (6 bases). From germline, CDR1 is SGHNT and CDR2 YYREEE (reference sequence). CDR3 length: 15 residues. Trimming left V 4 bases short and J 1 base short, with 14 bases between. The CDR3 sequence: CASSHRQDGNTEAFF. The CDR3 DNA reads TGTGCCAGCAGCCATCGACAGGACGGGAACACTGAAGCTTTCTTT. Full variable domain (remainder filled in from reference TRBV5-4 and TRBJ1-1): ETGVTQSPTHLIKTRGQQVTLRCSSQSGHNTVSWYQQALGQGPQFIFQYYREEENGRGNFPPRFSGLQFPNYSSELNVNALELDDSALYLCASSHRQDGNTEAFFGQGTRLTVV.

The chain recombines TRBV9 with TRBJ2-1; weak D call: TRBD2 (6 bases). V shed 2 bases and J shed 3 bases, with 9 bases lying between them. Germline CDR1 SGDLS, CDR2 YYNGEE. The CDR3 is 14 residues long. Here the CDR3 reads CASSVEGNYNEQFF. As DNA, the CDR3 is TGTGCCAGCAGCGTGGAGGGGAACTACAATGAGCAGTTCTTC.

The J gene is TRBJ2-1, the V gene TRBV5-1; TRBD2 is a possible D gene (5 bases). There are 15 residues in the CDR3. Germline V lookup: CDR1 SGHRS, CDR2 YFSETQ. V lost 0 bases to trimming and J lost 5 bases, with 12 bases between them. CDR3 nucleotide sequence: TGCGCCAGCAGCTTGGTTCTAGCCCGTAACAATGAGCAGTTCTTC. It encodes CASSLVLARNNEQFF.

The CDR3 DNA sequence: TGTGCCAGCATCCCTTTCCCCGGGACAGGCGGCTACACCTTC. It is translated as CASIPFPGTGGYTF. This rearrangement joins TRBV11-2 to TRBJ1-2; the match to TRBD1 covers 8 bases. The CDR3 loop spans 14 amino acids. V lost 7 bases and J lost 8; bases outside the gene matches: 12. Germline V gene lookup returns CDR1 SGHAT and CDR2 FQNNGV.

The CDR3 reads CASSGQGLGVRHGYTF. The CDR3, as DNA: TGTGCCAGTAGTGGACAGGGCCTCGGTGTGAGGCATGGCTACACCTTC. The rearrangement links TRBV19 to TRBJ1-2; TRBD1 matches at 8 bases. Per the germline V gene, CDR1 is LNHDA and CDR2 is SQIVND (reference sequence). Trimming removed 5 bases from V and 6 bases from J; junction bases left unmatched: 14. The CDR3 covers 16 residues.

The genes are TRBV7-9 and TRBJ2-3, with D possibly TRBD1 on 6 matching bases. From germline, CDR1 is SEHNR and CDR2 FQNEAQ (reference sequence). The germline V and J ends were trimmed by 7 bases and 0 bases, with 23 bases remaining between them. CDR3 length equals 18 residues. The chain's CDR3 is CASNKAARGRSSTDTQYF. CDR3 nucleotide sequence: TGTGCCAGCAACAAAGCAGCCAGGGGTCGGTCTAGCACAGATACGCAGTATTTT.

The chain is built from TRBV5-6 and TRBJ1-2; D possibly corresponds to TRBD1 (6 bases). The V and J ends lost 4 bases and 10 bases respectively, with 32 bases between them. CDR1 is SGHDT and CDR2 is YYEEEE in the germline V gene. The CDR3 has 18 amino acids. CDR3 DNA sequence: TGTGCCAGCAGCGATAGGGGGGGATCCCCCCCGAGGACAGATGACTACACCTTC. The encoded protein is CASSDRGGSPPRTDDYTF. Filled out from reference TRBV5-6 and TRBJ1-2, the complete variable domain reads DAGVTQSPTHLIKTRGQQVTLRCSPKSGHDTVSWYQQALGQGPQFIFQYYEEEERQRGNFPDRFSGHQFPNYSSELNVNALLLGDSALYLCASSDRGGSPPRTDDYTFGSGTRLTVV.

The chain links TRBV4-3 to TRBJ2-2; 11 bases fit TRBD1. This CDR3 is built from 16 residues. From germline, CDR1 is LGHNA and CDR2 YSLEER. V shed 6 bases and J 7 bases; nucleotides not matched to a gene: 10. The CDR3 loop reads CASSPGTGGVGGELFF. Here the CDR3 DNA reads TGCGCCAGCAGTCCCGGGACAGGGGGGGTAGGCGGGGAGCTGTTTTTT.

The gene calls are TRBV29-1 and TRBJ2-5, with 13 bases identical to TRBD2. The CDR3 runs 12 residues. CDR1 is SQVTM and CDR2 is ANQGSEA in the germline V gene. The CDR3 nucleotides are TGCAGTGGGACTAGCGGGACAGAGACCCAGTACTTC. It yields the protein CSGTSGTETQYF.

The V call is TRBV18, the J call TRBJ2-7; D may be TRBD2 (6 bases). CDR3 length: 13 amino acids. The V and J ends lost 3 bases and 3 bases respectively, with 9 bases between them. Germline-derived CDR1 and CDR2 are KGHSH and LQKENI. CDR3 protein: CASSPPEGYEQYF. CDR3 coding DNA: TGTGCCAGCTCACCCCCGGAGGGCTACGAGCAGTACTTC.

This chain joins TRBV4-3 and TRBJ2-2; D is possibly TRBD1 (5 bases). The CDR3 runs 16 residues. CDR1 and CDR2 from the germline V gene are LGHNA and YSLEER. V was pared by 0 bases and J by 0 bases, with 8 bases between. The CDR3, as DNA: TGCGCCAGCAGCCAAGAGGGGCAGGCGAACACCGGGGAGCTGTTTTTT. Encoded protein: CASSQEGQANTGELFF.

V gene TRBV5-5 combines with J gene TRBJ2-7; no clear D gene. Germline CDR1 is SGHKS and CDR2 is YYEKEE (reference sequence). CDR3 length: 15 amino acids. Trimming left V 3 bases short and J 5 bases short, with 18 bases between. CDR3 nucleotides: TGTGCCAGCAGCTCCCTTAACTCGCCTTTGGACGAGCAGTACTTC. Protein: CASSSLNSPLDEQYF. The full variable domain, in which reference TRBV5-5 and TRBJ2-7 provide the parts outside the CDR3, is DAGVTQSPTHLIKTRGQQVTLRCSPISGHKSVSWYQQVLGQGPQFIFQYYEKEERGRGNFPDRFSARQFPNYSSELNVNALLLGDSALYLCASSSLNSPLDEQYFGPGTRLTVT.